This T cell receptor (beta chain) is from a study of T cell responses to AZD1222 COVID-19 vaccine. Findings and limits, study-wide: Among vaccine-associated CD4 TCRs, coverage spanned spike, with dominance at 160-218 and 743-854.

Profiling relied on immunoSEQ multiplex PCR, and the TCRdb table lists in-frame clones only, not all of them. The table records some 190,000 clones, 80% to 90% of them present only once. This CDR3 spans 15 amino acids. Trimming removed 2 bases at V and 0 bases at J, with 10 bases between. Per germline, CDR1 MNHEY and CDR2 SVGAGI. Comments on this clone: Its antigen is still unknown.

This TCR came from an adult in good health. V usage is TRBV6-5 and J usage is TRBJ1-2; D is perhaps TRBD1 (6 bases). Sample: peripheral blood, taken on day 0 of AZD1222 vaccination. CDR3 in amino acids: CASSYRRTANYGYTF. As DNA, the CDR3 is TGTGCCAGCAGTTACAGACGGACAGCTAACTATGGCTACACCTTC.